Presented here are 10 T cell receptor beta chains from one specimen sequenced in a study of blood T cell repertoires in COVID-19. Sequencing used immunoSEQ multiplex PCR; TCRdb keeps in-frame clones, though not all of them. Seen here are about 270,000 clones, around 89% observed once, and the top ten hold about 3%. The sample was PBMCs or T cells enriched from blood (not recorded which). These receptors all come from a woman aged 45 to 65 who had recovered from COVID-19.

The rearrangement uses TRBV18 and TRBJ2-5; D unresolved. The germline gives CDR1 KGHSH, CDR2 LQKENI. Deletions cut 2 bases from V and 2 bases from J, with 6 bases between. The CDR3 is 13 amino acids. CDR3 in amino acids: CASSPIRQETQYF. In DNA, the CDR3 is TGTGCCAGCTCACCAATACGGCAAGAGACCCAGTACTTC.

The sample holds a few counts of this clone. The rearrangement uses TRBV12-3 or TRBV12-4 and TRBJ1-1, with unresolved D. The CDR3 runs 11 residues. V was cut by 7 bases and J by 3 bases, with 6 bases left in between. The CDR3 is CASTYDTEAFF. The DNA for the CDR3 is TGTGCCAGCACCTATGACACTGAAGCTTTCTTT.

This chain links TRBV6-5 with TRBJ1-1, with 8 bases aligning to TRBD1. The CDR3 covers 14 residues. Germline lookup yields CDR1 MNHEY and CDR2 SVGAGI. V lost 6 bases to trimming and J lost 4 bases; unmatched junction nucleotides: 7. CDR3 nucleotides: TGTGCCAGCAGGGACAGGGCAACAGTCACTGAAGCTTTCTTT. This codes for CASRDRATVTEAFF.

This chain links TRBV14 with TRBJ1-2; maybe TRBD1 (5 bases). Trimming pared 4 bases from V and 6 bases from J, leaving 15 bases between. This CDR3 is built from 14 residues. The germline V gene encodes CDR1 SGHDN and CDR2 FVKESK. The CDR3 region has the DNA TGTGCCAGCAGCCCCCGGACAATACAGGATGGCTACACCTTC. Its translation is CASSPRTIQDGYTF.

Details on this clone: This specimen includes other DNA sequences encoding the same CDR3. The chain is built from TRBV9 and TRBJ1-1; the D is unclear. Trimming cost V 3 bases and J 5 bases, with 11 bases left between them. In germline, CDR1 is SGDLS, CDR2 YYNGEE. The CDR3 spans 13 residues. CDR3 nucleotide sequence: TGTGCCAGCAGCGGAGGGCGAGGGACTGAAGCTTTCTTT. Translating gives CASSGGRGTEAFF.

The chain couples TRBV5-4 to TRBJ1-2; D call uncertain. Germline V CDR1 and CDR2: SGHNT, YYREEE (reference sequence). V dropped 2 bases and J dropped 2 bases, with 13 bases sitting between them. The CDR3 contains 15 residues. In DNA form, the CDR3 reads TGTGCCAGCAGCTTACAGAGAAACGTAAACTATGGCTACACCTTC. It yields the protein CASSLQRNVNYGYTF.

The V and J genes are TRBV28 and TRBJ2-3; no definite D call. Germline CDR1 is MDHEN and CDR2 is SYDVKM. Deletions cut 4 bases from V and 6 bases from J, with 11 bases between. The CDR3 runs 13 residues. The CDR3 coding sequence is TGTGCCAGCAGTTCCCCTGAGAAGGATACGCAGTATTTT. Translation: CASSSPEKDTQYF.

The rearrangement uses TRBV3-1 (or the pseudogene TRBV3-2) and TRBJ2-7; TRBD2 aligns across 7 bases. With V trimmed by 1 base and J by 6 bases, 15 bases remained unmatched. This CDR3 contains 17 residues. Germline assignment: CDR1 LGHDT and CDR2 YNNKEL (reference sequence). The CDR3 protein is CASSQGKRLAGVPEQYF. The DNA of the CDR3 is TGTGCCAGCAGCCAAGGAAAAAGGTTGGCGGGAGTCCCCGAGCAGTACTTC.

The rearrangement links TRBV6-4 to TRBJ1-6; D gene ambiguous. Deletions cut 7 bases from V and 9 bases from J, with 13 bases between. The CDR3 contains 13 residues. Germline CDR1 reads MRHNA; CDR2 reads SNTAGT. In DNA, the CDR3 is TGTGCCAGCATGACGAGAGCGGGTTCACCCCTCCACTTT. It is translated as CASMTRAGSPLHF.

In DNA form, the CDR3 reads TGTGCCAGCAGCCAACGTGCAGGGGTACCAACAGATACGCAGTATTTT. Its translation: CASSQRAGVPTDTQYF. The V call is TRBV4-2, the J call TRBJ2-3; maybe TRBD1 (6 bases). The V gene lost 2 bases and the J gene lost 3 bases, with 15 bases spanning the gap. CDR1 is LGHNA and CDR2 is YNFKEQ in the germline V gene. The CDR3 is 16 residues long.